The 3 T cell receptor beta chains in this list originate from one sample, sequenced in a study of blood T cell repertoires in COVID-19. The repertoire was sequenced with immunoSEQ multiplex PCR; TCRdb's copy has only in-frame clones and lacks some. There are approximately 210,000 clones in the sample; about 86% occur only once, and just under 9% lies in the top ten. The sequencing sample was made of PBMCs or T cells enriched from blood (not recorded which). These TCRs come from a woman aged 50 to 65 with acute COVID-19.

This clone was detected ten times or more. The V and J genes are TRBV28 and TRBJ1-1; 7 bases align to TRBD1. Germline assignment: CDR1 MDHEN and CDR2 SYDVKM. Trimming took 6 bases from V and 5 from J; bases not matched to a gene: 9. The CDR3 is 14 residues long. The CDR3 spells CASRVRGELTEAFF. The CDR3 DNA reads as TGTGCCAGCAGAGTCAGGGGGGAGTTGACTGAAGCTTTCTTT.

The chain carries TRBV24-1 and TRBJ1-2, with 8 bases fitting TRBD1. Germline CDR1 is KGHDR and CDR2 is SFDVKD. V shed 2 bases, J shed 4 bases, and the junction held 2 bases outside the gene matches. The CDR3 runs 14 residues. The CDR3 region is CATSDSGTGYGYTF. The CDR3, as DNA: TGTGCCACCAGTGATTCCGGGACAGGCTATGGCTACACCTTC.

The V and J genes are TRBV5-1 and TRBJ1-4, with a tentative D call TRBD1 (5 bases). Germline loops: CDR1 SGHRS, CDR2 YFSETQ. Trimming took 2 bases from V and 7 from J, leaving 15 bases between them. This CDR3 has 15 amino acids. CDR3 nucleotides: TGCGCCAGCAGCTTTAGTTTAACAGGAGTTGAAAAACTGTTTTTT. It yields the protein CASSFSLTGVEKLFF.